This TCR beta chain stems from a study of long-term antiretroviral therapy in people with HIV. This CDR3 comprises 18 residues. With V trimmed by 6 bases and J by 6 bases, 11 bases remained unmatched. The germline V gene has CDR1 MGHRA and CDR2 YSYEKL. It was version v3.0 of the immunoSEQ assay that was run at survey level. Clones were read by immunoSEQ multiplex PCR, and TCRdb kept only the in-frame ones, dropping some. Here the sample spans 32,000 or so clones, roughly 85% being singletons. The sample in question was unsorted PBMCs, obtained about 3.3 years after starting antiretroviral therapy. The chain couples TRBV4-1 to TRBJ2-1; 16 bases are a match to TRBD2. This clonotype was obtained from a man between 18 and 35 years old with HIV. The DNA for the CDR3 is TGCGCCAGCAGGGCCGGGACTAGCGGGAGGGCCGGGTTCAATGAGCAGTTCTTC. Protein product: CASRAGTSGRAGFNEQFF.